One sample yielded the 30 T cell receptor beta chains listed below, sequenced in a study of cytomegalovirus exposure and HLA in healthy donors. Both 60 Vbeta primers and 13 Jbeta primers went into the PCR. Repertoires were generated with immunoSEQ multiplex PCR, while TCRdb's copy carries only in-frame clones and drops some. The sample holds about 200,000 clones, about 79% seen once. The sample was PBMCs. The origin of the receptors is a boy between 2 and 15 years old in good health and CMV-seronegative.

The chain combines TRBV19 with TRBJ2-5; 8 nucleotides agree with TRBD1. J gave up 3 bases and V 3 bases, and 12 bases lay outside the gene matches. Germline V gene sequence: CDR1 LNHDA, CDR2 SQIVND (reference sequence). The CDR3 is made up of 17 amino acids. CDR3 DNA sequence: TGTGCCAGTAGTATGCGGCGGACAGGGAGCTACGAAGAGACCCAGTACTTC. Amino acids: CASSMRRTGSYEETQYF.

This chain links TRBV5-6 with TRBJ1-1, with TRBD1 matching over 7 bases. The germline V gene encodes CDR1 SGHDT and CDR2 YYEEEE. This CDR3 region has 13 residues. The junction had 7 bases not matched to a gene; V was cut back by 5 bases and J by 6 bases. The CDR3 is CASSQGEVAEAFF. CDR3 nucleotide sequence: TGTGCCAGCAGTCAGGGGGAGGTGGCTGAAGCTTTCTTT. Using reference TRBV5-6 and TRBJ1-1 for the parts outside the CDR3, the full variable domain is DAGVTQSPTHLIKTRGQQVTLRCSPKSGHDTVSWYQQALGQGPQFIFQYYEEEERQRGNFPDRFSGHQFPNYSSELNVNALLLGDSALYLCASSQGEVAEAFFGQGTRLTVV.

The rearrangement joins TRBV7-2 to TRBJ1-1; D is uncertain. Germline-derived CDR1 and CDR2 are SGHTA and FQGNSA. The V gene lost 1 base and the J gene lost 1 base, with 4 bases spanning the gap. The CDR3 is 13 residues long. The CDR3, as DNA: TGTGCCAGCAGCTTAGACAGGAACACTGAAGCTTTCTTT. This encodes CASSLDRNTEAFF.

The chain has TRBV14 and TRBJ1-2; D is perhaps TRBD1 (5 bases). The V end was cut by 1 base, the J end by 5 bases, with 14 bases between. This CDR3 comprises 15 residues. CDR1 is SGHDN and CDR2 is FVKESK in the germline V gene. CDR3 in amino acids: CASSQGPRGGYGYTF. The CDR3 DNA reads as TGTGCCAGCAGCCAAGGTCCAAGGGGCGGATATGGCTACACCTTC.

A single count supports this clone. V gene TRBV13 combines with J gene TRBJ2-5; TRBD2 might be the D (7 bases). The CDR3 consists of 14 residues. Germline lookup yields CDR1 PRHDT and CDR2 FYEKMQ (reference sequence). Between the trimmed V and J ends, which lost 1 base and 6 bases, there was a span of 12 bases. CDR3: CASSLDRGAKTQYF. The CDR3 nucleotides read TGTGCCAGCAGCTTAGATCGGGGGGCGAAGACCCAGTACTTC.

This sequence joins TRBV9 and TRBJ2-1; 13 positions agree with TRBD2. The germline gives CDR1 SGDLS, CDR2 YYNGEE. V lost 4 bases to trimming and J lost 3 bases; unmatched junction nucleotides: 13. The CDR3 length is 19 residues. The CDR3 DNA sequence: TGTGCCAGCAGCACGCGACTAGCGGGGGGACGGAAAAACTACAATGAGCAGTTCTTC. Protein: CASSTRLAGGRKNYNEQFF.

V usage is TRBV15 and J usage is TRBJ1-4; D gene uncertain. There are 15 residues in the CDR3. Trimming took 3 bases from V and 0 from J, leaving 8 bases between them. CDR1 and CDR2 (germline): LNHNV, YYDKDF (reference sequence). The CDR3 here is CATSRAYATNEKLFF. As DNA, the CDR3 is TGTGCCACCAGCAGGGCTTATGCAACTAATGAAAAACTGTTTTTT.

The chain is built from TRBV7-2 and TRBJ2-6; 12 bases fit TRBD2. The CDR3 spans 18 residues. Unmatched junction bases numbered 2, after V lost 2 bases and J lost 0 bases. Germline lookup yields CDR1 SGHTA and CDR2 FQGNSA. The CDR3 protein is CASSLLAGGFSGANVLTF. DNA of the CDR3: TGTGCCAGCAGCTTACTAGCGGGGGGGTTCTCTGGGGCCAACGTCCTGACTTTC.

The chain carries TRBV5-1 and TRBJ2-5; D is possibly TRBD2 (7 bases). Between the trimmed V and J ends, which lost 1 base and 4 bases, there was a span of 17 bases. The CDR3 covers 16 residues. Germline V gives CDR1 SGHRS, CDR2 YFSETQ. The CDR3 loop is CASSLFAGALGETQYF. CDR3 sequence (DNA): TGCGCCAGCAGCTTGTTTGCGGGGGCCCTGGGAGAGACCCAGTACTTC.

V usage is TRBV7-2 and J usage is TRBJ2-1; a weak D match, TRBD2 (5 bases). Trimming left V 2 bases short and J 12 bases short, with 11 bases between. This CDR3 is 12 amino acids long. In germline, CDR1 is SGHTA, CDR2 FQGNSA. The chain's CDR3 is CASSLPPGWQFF. In DNA, the CDR3 is TGTGCCAGCAGCTTACCACCGGGGTGGCAGTTCTTC.

The chain uses TRBV4-3 and TRBJ1-3, with TRBD1 identical over 7 bases. Trimming took 0 bases from V and 2 from J; bases not matched to a gene: 4. The CDR3 length is 16 residues. Germline values: CDR1 LGHNA, CDR2 YSLEER. CDR3 protein: CASSQDGTAAGNTIYF. The DNA of the CDR3 is TGCGCCAGCAGCCAAGATGGGACAGCCGCTGGAAACACCATATATTTT.

This chain connects TRBV9 to TRBJ2-7; D is unresolved. V lost 0 bases, J lost 2 bases, and 6 bases lay in between. Germline V CDR1 and CDR2: SGDLS, YYNGEE. This CDR3 contains 13 residues. Written as DNA, the CDR3 is TGTGCCAGCAGCGTAGGCAGTCCCTACGAGCAGTACTTC. This gives the protein CASSVGSPYEQYF.

This chain joins TRBV10-2 and TRBJ1-1, with D possibly TRBD1 on 6 matching bases. From germline, CDR1 is WSHSY and CDR2 SAAADI. The CDR3 is 14 amino acids. V gave up 1 base and J gave up 4 bases, with 10 bases separating them. This CDR3 reads CASSELSGVTEAFF. The CDR3 nucleotides read TGCGCCAGCAGTGAGTTGTCAGGGGTCACTGAAGCTTTCTTT.

This sequence joins TRBV10-3 and TRBJ2-3, with 9 bases aligning to TRBD2. Germline V CDR1 and CDR2: ENHRY, SYGVKD. The CDR3 is made up of 14 amino acids. J lost 3 bases, V lost 6 bases, and 4 bases had no gene match. In nucleotides, the CDR3 is TGTGCCATCAGGGAGCGGGGGGCTACAGATACGCAGTATTTT. Encoded protein: CAIRERGATDTQYF.

The chain combines TRBV6-6 with TRBJ1-5, with 7 bases fitting TRBD1. Germline CDR1 MNHNY, CDR2 SVGAGI (reference sequence). J lost 7 bases, V lost 5 bases, and 8 bases had no gene match. The CDR3 totals 14 residues. CDR3 sequence (DNA): TGTGCCAGCAGTGCGGCCCACAGGGGCCAGCCCCAGCATTTT. As protein: CASSAAHRGQPQHF.

V gene TRBV2 combines with J gene TRBJ2-5, with D tentatively TRBD2 (5 bases). Trimming removed 3 bases at V and 3 bases at J, with 5 bases between. The CDR3 runs to 12 residues. The germline gives CDR1 SNHLY, CDR2 FYNNEI. This CDR3 is CASSDGEETQYF. In DNA, the CDR3 is TGTGCCAGCAGTGACGGGGAAGAGACCCAGTACTTC.

In its sample, this clone was seen a few times. The rearrangement joins TRBV5-4 to TRBJ2-7, with 8 nucleotides matching TRBD1. Per the germline V gene, CDR1 is SGHNT and CDR2 is YYREEE (reference sequence). The V gene end was trimmed by 9 bases and the J gene end by 6 bases; junction bases not matched to a gene: 8. The CDR3 loop spans 12 amino acids. CDR3 loop: CATGQGEGEQYF. In DNA, the CDR3 is TGTGCCACCGGACAGGGTGAGGGCGAGCAGTACTTC.

The chain uses TRBV7-8 and TRBJ2-3; 8 nucleotides line up with TRBD2. Germline CDR1 is SGHVS and CDR2 is FQNEAQ. The CDR3 contains 16 residues. V shed 3 bases, J shed 4 bases, and the junction held 9 bases outside the gene matches. The CDR3 DNA reads TGTGCCAGCAGCTTTCAGTCGGCGGGGGGCCCAGATACGCAGTATTTT. Translation gives CASSFQSAGGPDTQYF. Looking up the rest from reference TRBV7-8 and TRBJ2-3 gives the full variable domain: GAGVSQSPRYKVAKRGQDVALRCDPISGHVSLFWYQQALGQGPEFLTYFQNEAQLDKSGLPSDRFFAERPEGSVSTLKIQRTQQEDSAVYLCASSFQSAGGPDTQYFGPGTRLTVL.

The rearrangement uses TRBV27 and TRBJ1-5; D not certain. Germline loops: CDR1 MNHEY, CDR2 SMNVEV (reference sequence). With 1 base removed from V and 7 bases from J, the gap between germline ends came to 14 bases. The CDR3 is 15 residues long. As DNA, the CDR3 is TGTGCCAGCAGTTTATTGCCAGGTTCGAGCCAGCCCCAGCATTTT. Residues: CASSLLPGSSQPQHF.

On this clone: One end of the junction fails to match germline, which may point to a read error. V gene TRBV5-4 combines with J gene TRBJ1-4; no firm D call. The CDR3 length is 13 residues. The V gene's germline CDR1 is SGHNT and CDR2 YYREEE (reference sequence). CDR3 residues: CASSAGLNEKLFF. CDR3 in DNA: TGTGCCAGCAGCGCTGGGCTGAATGAGAAACTGTTTTTT.

The chain links TRBV9 to TRBJ2-1, with 9 bases lining up with TRBD2. Trimming at V came to 0 bases and at J to 8 bases, leaving 12 bases not matched to a gene. The CDR3 totals 17 residues. The V gene's germline CDR1 is SGDLS and CDR2 YYNGEE. The DNA for the CDR3 is TGTGCCAGCAGCGTAGCAAGCGGGCGGGGGGGCCAAGATGAGCAGTTCTTC. Translation: CASSVASGRGGQDEQFF.

The CDR3 DNA follows: TGTGCCAGCAGCTCAAGGGGGGGGGCAGATGAAGCTTTCTTT. This sequence encodes CASSSRGGADEAFF. The V gene is TRBV11-1, the J gene TRBJ1-1, with a weak D call TRBD1 (6 bases). CDR1 and CDR2 from the germline V gene are SGHAT and FQDESV (reference sequence). Between the trimmed V and J ends, which lost 4 bases and 7 bases, there was a span of 16 bases. The CDR3 length is 14 residues.

This rearrangement joins TRBV2 to TRBJ1-1; 7 nucleotides align to TRBD1. This CDR3 has 15 residues. CDR1 is SNHLY, CDR2 FYNNEI, per germline. The trim removed 4 bases at V and 0 bases at J, leaving 5 bases unmatched. In DNA form, the CDR3 reads TGTGCCAGCAGTGTCCCCGGGACAGTGAACACTGAAGCTTTCTTT. Amino acid sequence: CASSVPGTVNTEAFF.

This clone was counted a few times. V is TRBV4-3 and J is TRBJ2-7; D is perhaps TRBD1 (5 bases). CDR3 size: 13 residues. V lost 6 bases, J lost 3 bases, and 12 bases lay in between. The germline V gene encodes CDR1 LGHNA and CDR2 YSLEER. CDR3 nucleotides: TGCGCCAGCAGTCCTACAGGAGACTACGAGCAGTACTTC. Its translation: CASSPTGDYEQYF.

This chain connects TRBV7-2 to TRBJ1-1, with D maybe TRBD1 (5 bases). Trimming pared 1 base from V and 1 base from J, leaving 7 bases between. The CDR3 sequence is 14 residues long. Per germline, CDR1 SGHTA and CDR2 FQGNSA. The CDR3 region has the DNA TGTGCCAGCAGCTTAGGGGGGGGGAACACTGAAGCTTTCTTT. It encodes CASSLGGGNTEAFF.

The chain has TRBV15 and TRBJ2-7; 11 bases align to TRBD1. CDR1 LNHNV and CDR2 YYDKDF come from the germline V gene (reference sequence). The CDR3 runs 15 residues. The ends lost 0 bases at V and 9 bases at J; junction bases unmatched: 7. CDR3 residues: CATSRDRQDRGRQYF. The CDR3 DNA reads TGTGCCACCAGCAGAGATCGGCAGGACAGGGGGCGGCAGTACTTC. Variable domain in full (rest from reference TRBV15 and TRBJ2-7): DAMVIQNPRYQVTQFGKPVTLSCSQTLNHNVMYWYQQKSSQAPKLLFHYYDKDFNNEADTPDNFQSRRPNTSFCFLDIRSPGLGDTAMYLCATSRDRQDRGRQYFGPGTRLTVT.

The chain is built from TRBV7-9 and TRBJ1-1; D ambiguous. V lost 2 bases and J 3 bases, leaving 7 bases between the germline ends. This CDR3 comprises 13 residues. Germline CDR1 reads SEHNR; CDR2 reads FQNEAQ (reference sequence). CDR3 DNA: TGTGCCAGCAGCTTACACGGGGACACTGAAGCTTTCTTT. This codes for CASSLHGDTEAFF.

The rearrangement links TRBV30 to TRBJ2-7; the D is unclear. Deletions cut 2 bases from V and 4 bases from J, with 9 bases between. The CDR3 loop spans 12 amino acids. Germline CDR1 is GTSNPN and CDR2 is SVGIG (reference sequence). CDR3 in amino acids: CAWSPFSYEQYF. The CDR3 nucleotides are TGTGCCTGGAGTCCCTTTTCGTACGAGCAGTACTTC. Full variable domain (missing parts from reference TRBV30 and TRBJ2-7): SQTIHQWPATLVQPVGSPLSLECTVEGTSNPNLYWYRQAAGRGLQLLFYSVGIGQISSEVPQNLSASRPQDRQFILSSKKLLLSDSGFYLCAWSPFSYEQYFGPGTRLTVT.

This clone was detected only a few times. The chain carries TRBV4-3 and TRBJ2-5, with 10 bases that match TRBD2. The J segment lost 3 bases and the V segment lost 6 bases, leaving 1 base of the junction unmatched. Germline CDR1 is LGHNA and CDR2 is YSLEER. The length of the CDR3 is 13 residues. The CDR3 DNA follows: TGCGCCAGCAGGCTAGCGGGGGAAGAGACCCAGTACTTC. This translates into CASRLAGEETQYF.

The rearrangement uses TRBV2 and TRBJ1-6; 7 nucleotides align to TRBD1. The germline CDR1 and CDR2 sequences are SNHLY and FYNNEI. The ends lost 1 base at V and 10 bases at J; junction bases unmatched: 7. The CDR3 contains 15 residues. This CDR3 reads CASSEGLQGGSPLHF. The CDR3 nucleotides read TGTGCCAGCAGTGAAGGTCTCCAGGGGGGCTCACCCCTCCACTTT.